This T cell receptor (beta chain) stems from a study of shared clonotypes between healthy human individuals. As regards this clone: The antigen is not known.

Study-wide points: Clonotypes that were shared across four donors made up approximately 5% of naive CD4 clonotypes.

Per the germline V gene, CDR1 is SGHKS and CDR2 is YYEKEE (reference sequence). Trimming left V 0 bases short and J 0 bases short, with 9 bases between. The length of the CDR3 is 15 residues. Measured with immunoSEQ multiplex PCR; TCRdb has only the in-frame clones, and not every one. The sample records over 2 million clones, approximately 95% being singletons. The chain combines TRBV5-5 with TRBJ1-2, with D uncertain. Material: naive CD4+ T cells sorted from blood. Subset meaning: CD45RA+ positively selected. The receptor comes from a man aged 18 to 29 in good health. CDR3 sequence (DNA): TGTGCCAGCAGCTTGGGTCCGGGGACTAACTATGGCTACACCTTC. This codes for CASSLGPGTNYGYTF.